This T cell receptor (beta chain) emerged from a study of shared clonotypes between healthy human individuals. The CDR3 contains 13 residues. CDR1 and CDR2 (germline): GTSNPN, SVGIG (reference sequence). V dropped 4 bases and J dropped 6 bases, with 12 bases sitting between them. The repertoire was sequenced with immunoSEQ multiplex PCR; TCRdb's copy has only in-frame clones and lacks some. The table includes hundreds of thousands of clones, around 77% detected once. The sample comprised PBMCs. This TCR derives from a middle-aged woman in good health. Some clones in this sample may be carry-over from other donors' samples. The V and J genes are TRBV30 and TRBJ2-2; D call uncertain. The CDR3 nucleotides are TGTGCCTGGACCGTACGAGTAGCCGGGGAGCTGTTTTTT. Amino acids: CAWTVRVAGELFF.